The 25 T cell receptor beta chains listed next were all sequenced from one sample in a study of blood T cells in healthy people across ages. Primed by a sample-barcoded 5' primer and a J-beta primer mix, a second PCR proceeded for 7 to 11 cycles. TCRdb re-derived calls from the 5' RACE reads in MiXCR, one entry per CDR3 protein. Of about 750,000 distinct CDR3 sequences listed, 53% are singletons. Material: blood. The source is an older man in good health.

This chain joins TRBV20-1 and TRBJ2-3; D uncertain. The CDR3 sequence is 11 residues long. Germline assignment: CDR1 DFQATT and CDR2 SNEGSKA (reference sequence). V lost 3 bases and J 10 bases, leaving 11 bases between the germline ends. The CDR3: CSASFGEAQYF. CDR3 nucleotides: TGCAGTGCTAGTTTTGGAGAGGCGCAGTATTTT.

The J gene is TRBJ2-7, the V gene TRBV3-1; 9 positions agree with TRBD2. V dropped 1 base and J dropped 4; count of bases not matched to a gene: 14. The germline V gene has CDR1 LGHDT and CDR2 YNNKEL (reference sequence). This CDR3 is built from 18 residues. The CDR3 DNA is TGTGCCAGCAGCCAAGCTCCGGGACTAGCAGATACAGGGTACGAGCAGTACTTC. Protein sequence: CASSQAPGLADTGYEQYF.

The genes are TRBV24-1 and TRBJ2-7; D unresolved. Germline V gene sequence: CDR1 KGHDR, CDR2 SFDVKD. The V end lost 2 bases, the J end lost 6 bases, and 13 bases lay between the germline ends. The CDR3 consists of 14 residues. Here the CDR3 DNA reads TGTGCCACCAGTGATTGGCCCCCCGCGATCGAGCAGTACTTC. It yields the protein CATSDWPPAIEQYF.

The J gene is TRBJ2-6, the V gene TRBV5-1, with TRBD1 matching 7 bases. Germline loops: CDR1 SGHRS, CDR2 YFSETQ. The V segment lost 8 bases and the J segment 0 bases; nucleotides outside the gene matches: 5. CDR3 size: 15 residues. CDR3: CASWTGHSGANVLTF. CDR3 nucleotide sequence: TGCGCCAGTTGGACAGGCCACTCTGGGGCCAACGTCCTGACTTTC.

The chain employs TRBV2 and TRBJ2-4; D gene uncertain. The J call may be in error: the DNA end matches TRBJ2-7 better. CDR3 length: 13 residues. The germline gives CDR1 SNHLY, CDR2 FYNNEI. The DNA of the CDR3 is TGTGCCGCACGGACGGCAGTCTCCTACGAGCAGTACTTC. Translation gives CAARTAVSYEQYF.

The chain employs TRBV3-1 and TRBJ2-4; TRBD1 matches 8 bases. The J call is uncertain, as TRBJ2-7 better fits the DNA end. In germline, CDR1 is LGHDT, CDR2 YNNKEL (reference sequence). This CDR3 has 15 residues. The CDR3 region is CASRRGTGSFYEQYF. CDR3 nucleotide sequence: TGTGCCAGCAGACGCGGGACAGGAAGTTTCTACGAGCAGTACTTC.

This chain joins TRBV6-2 or TRBV6-3 and TRBJ2-7; 9 bases match TRBD1. Per the germline V gene, CDR1 is MNHEY and CDR2 is SVGEGT. V shed 6 bases, J shed 10 bases, and the junction held 16 bases outside the gene matches. The CDR3 runs 15 residues. For the CDR3, the DNA is TGTGCCAGCAGAGGGGACAGGGAGAGGATACGCTATCAGTACTTC. It is translated as CASRGDRERIRYQYF.

V gene TRBV20-1 combines with J gene TRBJ2-1, with TRBD2 matching over 7 bases. This CDR3 comprises 14 residues. Germline loops: CDR1 DFQATT, CDR2 SNEGSKA (reference sequence). V trimming: 3 bases; J trimming: 4 bases; junction bases outside the gene matches: 6. The CDR3 protein is CSASPSGRYNEQFF. Here the CDR3 DNA reads TGCAGTGCTAGCCCTAGCGGCCGATACAATGAGCAGTTCTTC.

J is TRBJ2-7 and V is TRBV29-1; D gene uncertain. The DNA end is a closer match to TRBJ2-4, so the J assignment may be wrong. This CDR3 has 14 residues. CDR1 is SQVTM and CDR2 is ANQGSEA in the germline V gene. The DNA of the CDR3 is TGCAGCGTCGTCTCCATGTCAGGCAAAAACATTCAGTACTTC. It codes for CSVVSMSGKNIQYF.

This clonotype was observed a handful of times. This rearrangement joins TRBV14 to TRBJ2-5, with 12 bases lining up with TRBD2. V lost 4 bases to trimming and J lost 5 bases; unmatched junction nucleotides: 5. Germline CDR1 reads SGHDN; CDR2 reads FVKESK. CDR3 size: 15 residues. CDR3 loop: CASSPTSGRTETQYF. The CDR3, as DNA: TGTGCCAGCAGCCCGACTAGCGGGAGAACGGAGACCCAGTACTTC.

The chain joins TRBV24-1 to TRBJ2-5; D not resolved. CDR3 length: 15 residues. Germline lookup yields CDR1 KGHDR and CDR2 SFDVKD. Trimming took off 3 bases at V and 5 bases at J, with 15 bases between the two ends. The CDR3 coding sequence is TGTGCCACCAGTGATCATGAGAACAGTGGTGAGACCCAGTACTTC. This codes for CATSDHENSGETQYF.

This clonotype was seen only once. With a much larger clone just one base away, this may be a read error. The chain joins TRBV10-2 to TRBJ2-1; unclear D gene. TRBJ2-7 explains the end of the DNA better; the J call may be wrong. The germline CDR1 and CDR2 sequences are WSHSY and SAAADI. The CDR3 runs to 14 residues. CDR3 protein: CASSESPAIDEQYF. In DNA, the CDR3 is TGCGCCAGCAGTGAGAGTCCAGCAATCGATGAGCAGTACTTC.

CDR3 loop: CASGHRQGNEQFF. Here the CDR3 DNA reads TGTGCCAGCGGTCACAGACAGGGCAATGAGCAGTTCTTC. The rearrangement links TRBV7-9 to TRBJ2-1; 7 bases match TRBD1. The CDR3 is 13 amino acids. The germline V gene has CDR1 SEHNR and CDR2 FQNEAQ (reference sequence). Unmatched junction bases numbered 7, after V lost 8 bases and J lost 6 bases.

The chain carries TRBV2 and TRBJ2-1, with 7 bases matching TRBD2. The length of the CDR3 is 11 residues. J gave up 13 bases and V 5 bases, and 5 bases lay outside the gene matches. Germline-derived CDR1 and CDR2 are SNHLY and FYNNEI. The CDR3 is CASSRTSDQFF. For the CDR3, the DNA is TGTGCCAGCAGTCGGACTAGTGATCAGTTCTTC.

The table lists this clonotype with a few counts. The chain has TRBV9 and TRBJ1-1, with a possible D match to TRBD1 (6 bases). The V end was cut by 0 bases, the J end by 5 bases, with 17 bases between. Germline V CDR1 and CDR2: SGDLS, YYNGEE. The CDR3 covers 16 residues. The CDR3 DNA reads as TGTGCCAGCAGCGTAGTTAGTGCCCCCAGGGGAACTGAAGCTTTCTTT. This sequence encodes CASSVVSAPRGTEAFF.

This chain joins TRBV3-1 and TRBJ1-1; no clear D gene. CDR1 LGHDT and CDR2 YNNKEL come from the germline V gene (reference sequence). CDR3 length equals 13 residues. Trimming took off 1 base at V and 7 bases at J, with 10 bases between the two ends. For the CDR3, the DNA is TGTGCCAGCAGCCAAGGAATGGGCAGTGAAGCTTTCTTT. Amino acid sequence: CASSQGMGSEAFF.

V gene TRBV27 combines with J gene TRBJ2-7, with 7 bases aligning to TRBD1. CDR3 length equals 14 residues. The germline CDR1 and CDR2 sequences are MNHEY and SMNVEV (reference sequence). The V gene end was trimmed by 6 bases and the J gene end by 3 bases; junction bases not matched to a gene: 8. CDR3 protein: CASSHRGFGYEQYF. The CDR3 region has the DNA TGTGCCAGCAGCCACAGGGGATTTGGCTACGAGCAGTACTTC.

V gene TRBV12-3 or TRBV12-4 combines with J gene TRBJ1-4; maybe TRBD1 (6 bases). The CDR3 has 14 amino acids. Trimming shortened V by 5 bases and J by 4 bases, and 11 bases separated the two germline ends. CDR3 sequence reads: CASSVRQDNEKLFF. The CDR3 region has the DNA TGTGCCAGCAGTGTACGACAGGATAATGAAAAACTGTTTTTT.

The V and J genes are TRBV4-2 and TRBJ2-5; D unresolved. The CDR3 consists of 12 residues. The germline V and J ends were trimmed by 4 bases and 4 bases, with 7 bases remaining between them. Germline loops: CDR1 LGHNA, CDR2 YNFKEQ. The CDR3 DNA reads as TGTGCCAGCAGCCCCTCCTCAGAGACCCAGTACTTC. Translation: CASSPSSETQYF.

The chain employs TRBV29-1 and TRBJ2-1, with no clear D. The CDR3 spans 12 residues. Germline V lookup: CDR1 SQVTM, CDR2 ANQGSEA. V lost 8 bases, J lost 0 bases, and 8 bases lay in between. CDR3 nucleotide sequence: TGCAGCTCCCTATACTCCTACAATGAGCAGTTCTTC. It encodes CSSLYSYNEQFF.

CDR3 DNA: TGCGCCAGCAGCCAAGAAATGGTAGGGGAAGGCTACACCTTC. It codes for CASSQEMVGEGYTF. The V gene is TRBV4-1, the J gene TRBJ1-2, with D maybe TRBD1 (5 bases). Trimming left V 0 bases short and J 8 bases short, with 13 bases between. The CDR3 runs 14 residues. Germline V gives CDR1 MGHRA, CDR2 YSYEKL.

This clonotype has just a few counts. The chain combines TRBV3-1 with TRBJ1-1, with 8 bases lining up with TRBD1. The CDR3 loop spans 14 amino acids. V lost 6 bases and J lost 5; bases outside the gene matches: 8. Germline CDR1 is LGHDT and CDR2 is YNNKEL (reference sequence). This CDR3 is CASRQGALGTEAFF. Here the CDR3 DNA reads TGTGCCAGCAGGCAGGGGGCCCTGGGGACTGAAGCTTTCTTT.

Worth noting for this clonotype: A single base separates this from a much larger clone, so it may be a read error. The genes are TRBV11-2 and TRBJ2-1; tentatively, D is TRBD2 (5 bases). Trimming pared 1 base from V and 3 bases from J, leaving 13 bases between. The CDR3 totals 16 residues. Germline assignment: CDR1 SGHAT and CDR2 FQNNGV. CDR3 DNA sequence: TGTGCCAGCAGCTTAGCTGGTCGGGGTATCTACAATGAGCAGTTCTTC. This codes for CASSLAGRGIYNEQFF. Using reference TRBV11-2 and TRBJ2-1 for the parts outside the CDR3, the full variable domain is EAGVAQSPRYKIIEKRQSVAFWCNPISGHATLYWYQQILGQGPKLLIQFQNNGVVDDSQLPKDRFSAERLKGVDSTLKIQPAKLEDSAVYLCASSLAGRGIYNEQFFGPGTRLTVL.

The J gene is TRBJ2-7, the V gene TRBV6-2 or TRBV6-3, with 9 bases lining up with TRBD1. The J segment lost 3 bases and the V segment lost 2 bases, leaving 2 bases of the junction unmatched. This CDR3 has 14 amino acids. Germline CDR1 and CDR2: MNHEY and SVGEGT. The CDR3 DNA reads as TGTGCCAGCAGTTACCGGACAGGGGTCTACGAGCAGTACTTC. Its translation: CASSYRTGVYEQYF.

The J gene is TRBJ2-5, the V gene TRBV10-1; D tentatively fits TRBD1 or TRBD2 (6 bases each). V shed 2 bases and J shed 11 bases, with 12 bases lying between them. CDR3 length: 12 residues. Germline CDR1 and CDR2: WNHNN and SYGVQD (reference sequence). The CDR3 here is CASSEVGGRQYF. The CDR3 bases are TGCGCCAGCAGTGAGGTGGGGGGCAGGCAGTACTTC.